This note documents a single T cell receptor (beta chain) sequence. One end of the junction does not line up with germline, which may come from a read error. The study ran its PCR with 60 Vbeta and 13 Jbeta primers. Measured with immunoSEQ multiplex PCR; TCRdb has only the in-frame clones, and not every one. This table holds around 150,000 clones, over 65% found once. The data were taken from a study of cytomegalovirus exposure and HLA in healthy donors. Turning to the study itself: Some 85 million unique TCRs from HLA-typed donors were held in an early data release.

This CDR3 has 12 amino acids. Per the germline V gene, CDR1 is MDHEN and CDR2 is SYDVKM. This chain uses TRBV28 with TRBJ1-5, with D tentatively TRBD1 (5 bases). Input material: PBMCs. The sequence derives from a man aged 18-30 years in good health and CMV-seropositive. Here the CDR3 reads CACREVNQPQHF. The CDR3 DNA reads as TGTGCCTGCAGGGAGGTCAATCAGCCCCAGCATTTT.